This TCR beta chain was observed in a study of shared clonotypes between healthy human individuals. Germline CDR1 and CDR2: MDHEN and SYDVKM. The CDR3 covers 14 residues. V was pared by 4 bases and J by 5 bases, with 12 bases between. Findings of the study overall: Naive subsets usually exceeded memory subsets in estimated richness.

At a deep level, the assay was run. Generated by immunoSEQ multiplex PCR, the TCRdb table keeps only in-frame clones and is missing some. The data hold 1.4 million to 1.5 million clones, with over 95% observed a single time. On this clone itself: No antigen is known for it.

The specimen was naive CD4+ T cells sorted from blood. The subset was: CD45RA+ positively selected. This TCR came from a man aged 25-45 years in good health. The chain uses TRBV28 and TRBJ2-1; D is uncertain. CDR3 region: CASSSPGGNNEQFF. Here the CDR3 DNA reads TGTGCCAGCAGTTCCCCGGGCGGAAACAATGAGCAGTTCTTC.